The sequence of this T cell receptor beta chain was determined in a study of T cell responses to AZD1222 COVID-19 vaccine. TCRdb's copy holds only in-frame clones and misses some; the assay was immunoSEQ multiplex PCR. The sample lists about 97,000 clones, roughly 84% occurring once. Trimming removed 0 bases at V and 7 bases at J, with 3 bases between. This CDR3 spans 12 amino acids. Per germline, CDR1 MGHRA and CDR2 YSYEKL. The sequenced sample was peripheral blood, obtained on day 0 of AZD1222 vaccination. The source of this sequence is an adult in good health. J is TRBJ1-4 and V is TRBV4-1, with D unclear. The CDR3 reads CASSQDGEKLFF. The DNA for the CDR3 is TGCGCCAGCAGCCAAGATGGTGAAAAACTGTTTTTT.